The TCR beta chain described here comes from a study of PD-1 blockade in classical Hodgkin lymphoma. Broader study findings: According to reports, newly diagnosed patients had lower baseline TCR diversity than healthy donors, and relapsed/refractory patients had lower baseline TCR diversity still.

V dropped 3 bases and J dropped 0; count of bases not matched to a gene: 3. The germline gives CDR1 SGHAT, CDR2 FQNNGV. This CDR3 region has 15 residues. Time point here: newly diagnosed, previously untreated cHL patient sample. Negative magnetic selection isolated CD4+ T cells from thawed PBMCs. Libraries were prepared by immunoSEQ multiplex PCR; TCRdb keeps only in-frame clonotypes and omits some of them. This sample carries about 15,000 clones, 86% of them seen once, and the ten largest clones take around 0.8%. Regarding this clone: Its antigen remains unidentified.

V gene TRBV11-2 combines with J gene TRBJ2-7; 9 nucleotides line up with TRBD1. This receptor was taken from a human donor with classical Hodgkin lymphoma. The sequencing input was CD4+ T cells from blood. The DNA of the CDR3 is TGTGCCAGCAGCTTTACAGGGGGCCTCTCCTACGAGCAGTACTTC. This encodes CASSFTGGLSYEQYF.